The next 2 T cell receptor beta chains were all read from a single sample in a study of early T cells in non-severe SARS-CoV-2 infection. TCRdb re-derived calls from the 5' RACE reads in MiXCR, one entry per CDR3 protein. Seen here are around 58,000 distinct CDR3 sequences, approximately 11% observed once, and the top ten hold 10%. Sequences were obtained from whole blood. These receptors were obtained from an adult who was a healthcare worker with PCR-confirmed SARS-CoV-2 infection or an uninfected control (not recorded which).

The chain carries TRBV7-6 and TRBJ1-1; D gene ambiguous. Germline CDR1 and CDR2: SGHVS and FNYEAQ. The CDR3 extends over 14 amino acids. V shed 1 base and J shed 2 bases, with 8 bases lying between them. The CDR3 reads CASSLGESNTEAFF. The CDR3 bases are TGTGCCAGCAGCTTAGGGGAGTCCAACACTGAAGCTTTCTTT.

This clonotype was seen a few times. The rearrangement links TRBV6-6 to TRBJ2-3; 7 bases match TRBD2. Germline CDR1 and CDR2: MNHNY and SVGAGI (reference sequence). Germline trimming cut 7 bases from V and 3 bases from J; bases unmatched to any gene: 4. This CDR3 has 13 residues. CDR3 sequence (DNA): TGTGCCAGCATAGGCGGGAGTACAGATACGCAGTATTTT. It encodes CASIGGSTDTQYF.